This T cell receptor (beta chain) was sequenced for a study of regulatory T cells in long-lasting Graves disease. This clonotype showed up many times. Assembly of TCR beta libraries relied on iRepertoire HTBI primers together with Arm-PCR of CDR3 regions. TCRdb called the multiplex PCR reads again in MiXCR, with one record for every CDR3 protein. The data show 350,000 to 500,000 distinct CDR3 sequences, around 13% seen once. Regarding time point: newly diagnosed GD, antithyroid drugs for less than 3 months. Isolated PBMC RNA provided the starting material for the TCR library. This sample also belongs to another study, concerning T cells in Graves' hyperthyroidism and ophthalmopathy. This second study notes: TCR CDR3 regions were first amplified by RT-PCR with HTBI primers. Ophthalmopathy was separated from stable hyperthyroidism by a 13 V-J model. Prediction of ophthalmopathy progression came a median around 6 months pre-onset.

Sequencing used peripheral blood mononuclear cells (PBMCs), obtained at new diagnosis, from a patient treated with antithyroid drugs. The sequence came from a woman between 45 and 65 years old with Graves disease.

This chain's CDR3 is CASSTGGTSNTGELFF. CDR3 in DNA: TGTGCCAGCAGCACCGGCGGGACCTCGAACACCGGGGAGCTGTTTTTT. The rearrangement joins TRBV7-2 to TRBJ2-2; TRBD2 might be the D (6 bases). Germline CDR1 reads SGHTA; CDR2 reads FQGNSA. The CDR3 spans 16 residues. Trimming shortened V by 5 bases and J by 0 bases, and 13 bases separated the two germline ends.